These 6 T cell receptor beta chains originate from one sample sequenced in a study of cytomegalovirus exposure and HLA in healthy donors. The PCR used 60 Vbeta and 13 Jbeta primers. Repertoires were generated with immunoSEQ multiplex PCR, while TCRdb's copy carries only in-frame clones and drops some. The sample shows roughly 180,000 clones, roughly 8.7% of them seen only once. Sequenced material: PBMCs. The receptors were gathered from a woman in her 30s in good health and CMV-seropositive.

This chain connects TRBV13 to TRBJ2-1, with 12 bases that match TRBD2. The CDR3 runs 17 residues. Germline V gene sequence: CDR1 PRHDT, CDR2 FYEKMQ (reference sequence). Trimming removed 3 bases from V and 10 bases from J; junction bases left unmatched: 13. The CDR3 reads CASSLGRTSGISGEQFF. The CDR3 nucleotides are TGTGCCAGCAGCTTGGGCCGGACTAGCGGGATTTCTGGGGAGCAGTTCTTC.

This clone was seen just once. V usage is TRBV27 and J usage is TRBJ2-5; possible D gene TRBD2, 5 bases. Germline assignment: CDR1 MNHEY and CDR2 SMNVEV (reference sequence). Between the trimmed V and J ends, which lost 8 bases and 5 bases, there was a span of 12 bases. This CDR3 has 12 residues. CDR3 loop: CASGQRRETQYF. The CDR3 DNA follows: TGTGCCAGCGGCCAGAGGAGGGAGACCCAGTACTTC.

The CDR3 nucleotides read TGTGCCAGCAGCTTAACAGGGTATGAGCAGTTCTTC. Its translation is CASSLTGYEQFF. The rearrangement links TRBV7-9 to TRBJ2-1; D perhaps matches TRBD1 (6 bases). Germline-derived CDR1 and CDR2 are SEHNR and FQNEAQ (reference sequence). V was shortened by 2 bases and J by 8 bases, with 7 bases between the two germline ends. The CDR3 sequence is 12 residues long.

The chain is built from TRBV7-9 and TRBJ1-6, with TRBD1 matching over 7 bases. Looked up from germline, CDR1 is SEHNR and CDR2 is FQNEAQ (reference sequence). CDR3 length: 16 residues. The ends lost 5 bases at V and 3 bases at J; junction bases unmatched: 7. The CDR3 region has the DNA TGTGCCAGCAGCCACATTAGGGACAGCTATAATTCACCCCTCCACTTT. This gives the protein CASSHIRDSYNSPLHF.

This clone was observed a handful of times. V is TRBV19 and J is TRBJ2-3; D is unresolved. Per the germline V gene, CDR1 is LNHDA and CDR2 is SQIVND (reference sequence). V gave up 0 bases and J gave up 5 bases, with 6 bases separating them. The CDR3 consists of 13 residues. CDR3 nucleotide sequence: TGTGCCAGTAGTATAGATTCGGGAGATACGCAGTATTTT. Its translation: CASSIDSGDTQYF.

The CDR3 DNA sequence: TGTGCCAGCAGCAAACCTACCTCGACTAGCGGGAGGTCCTACAATGAGCAGTTCTTC. Amino acid sequence: CASSKPTSTSGRSYNEQFF. The J gene is TRBJ2-1, the V gene TRBV21-1; TRBD2, as called in the table, went unchecked against the DNA. TRBV21-1 is a pseudogene locus. The CDR3 sequence is 19 residues long.